This TCR beta chain is drawn from a study of shared clonotypes between healthy human individuals. V lost 6 bases, J lost 6 bases, and 23 bases lay in between. The germline CDR1 and CDR2 sequences are ENHRY and SYGVKD. The CDR3 covers 16 residues. Assay: immunoSEQ multiplex PCR; the TCRdb copy retains only in-frame clones and omits some. The repertoire holds some 2,000,000 clones, 85% to 95% seen once, with approximately 0.13% in the top ten. Healthy HIV-negative adults with no recent acute infections or vaccinations were recruited as donors. In the CD4+ fraction, cells were divided into CD45RA+ naive and CD45RA-negative memory subsets.

Sequenced sample: naive CD4+ T cells sorted from blood. Described subset: CD45RA+ positively selected. The source of this sequence is a man in his late teens or twenties in good health. V and J are TRBV10-3 and TRBJ2-5, with TRBD2 as a possible D gene (8 bases). The CDR3 bases are TGTGCCATCAGCCCCTCTCCGGGAGGGGGCACACAGACCCAGTACTTC. It yields the protein CAISPSPGGGTQTQYF.